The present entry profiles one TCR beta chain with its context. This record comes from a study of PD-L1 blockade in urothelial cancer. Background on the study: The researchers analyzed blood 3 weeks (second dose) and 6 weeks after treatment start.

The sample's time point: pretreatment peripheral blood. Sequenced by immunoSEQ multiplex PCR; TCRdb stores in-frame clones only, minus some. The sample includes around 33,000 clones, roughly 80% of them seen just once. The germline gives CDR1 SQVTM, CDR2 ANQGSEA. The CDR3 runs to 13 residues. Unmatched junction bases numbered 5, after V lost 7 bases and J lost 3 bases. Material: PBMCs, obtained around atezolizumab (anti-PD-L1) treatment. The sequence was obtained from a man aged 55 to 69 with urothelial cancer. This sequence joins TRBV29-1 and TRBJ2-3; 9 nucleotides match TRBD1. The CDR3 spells CSGGQGGTDTQYF. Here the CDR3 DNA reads TGCAGCGGGGGACAGGGAGGGACAGATACGCAGTATTTT.